Reported below is one T cell receptor beta chain. Its antigen is currently not known. No per-base quality is available; no much larger clone lies one base away. These data come from a study of radiotherapy plus CTLA-4 blockade in lung cancer (dated by TCRdb to 2017 to 2018). At the level of the whole study: Among enrolled patients, about 17% had an objective response and around 33% reached disease control.

Preparation of the library involved the immunoSEQ multiplex PCR assay. TCRdb's version of the immuneACCESS table is confined to in-frame rearrangements and falls short of the full clone set. An unresolved V gene accounts for under half of the shortfall where checked; the remainder is of unknown origin. Counted in this sample were 120,000 or so clones; 75% to 90% of them appeared once. Approximately 7.2% of the sample goes to the ten largest clones. What the authors observed across the whole study: Early dynamic changes in blood T cell clones, together with increased serum interferon-beta after radiation, were reported as the strongest predictors of response. TCR clones derived from tumors expanded in peripheral blood after treatment with radiotherapy and ipilimumab.

CDR1 and CDR2 are read off the germline V gene as SGHTA and FQGTGA. V is shortened by 1 base, J by 5 bases, and the region joining them spans 8 bases. Including cysteine and phenylalanine, the CDR3 has 14 amino acids. Of all the DNA, just the CDR3 is kept, 42 bases in frame from base 1. The study tested focal radiation therapy combined with CTLA-4 blockade (ipilimumab) in patients with chemo-refractory metastatic non-small-cell lung cancer. Material: peripheral blood, obtained from a patient treated with radiotherapy plus ipilimumab. This receptor was identified in a human donor with non-small cell lung cancer that progressed on radiotherapy plus ipilimumab. The V and J segments used are TRBV7-3 and TRBJ2-2; no D segment can be confidently identified. Here is the DNA: TGTGCCAGCAGCTTAATTCCCGCTACCGGGGAGCTGTTTTTT. The encoded protein is CASSLIPATGELFF.